Sequencing of this T cell receptor (beta chain) was carried out in a study of T cell repertoires in cytomegalovirus infection (dated by TCRdb to between 2018 and 2021). As for the study more broadly: Because public TCR beta signatures pointed to carriage of CMV infection together with the matching HLA type, the HLA type of each donor mattered for the analysis. The paper as a whole reports these results and caveats: In both this cohort and an independent roughly 350-donor cohort, the cumulative frequency of public TCR beta family members distinguished carriers of CMV infection plus the relevant HLA type. In the ex vivo response, HLA-C-restricted CMV-specific TCR beta clonotypes were dominant, and in two of eight donors the single most frequent clonotype came from this HLA-C-restricted group.

Sequencer: Illumina HiSeq 1500. TCRdb reran the public reads through fastp at Q25 and MiXCR, keeping productive beta chains. A single entry per CDR3 protein holds the most common genes and DNA from its merged rows. The sample data list more than 150,000 distinct CDR3 sequences, and approximately 20% of these were observed just once. Jointly, the top ten make up less than 3.5% of the sample. V and J are truncated by 1 base and 6 bases respectively, leaving an intervening sequence of 7 bases. The CDR3 measures 13 amino acids from cysteine to phenylalanine. The kept DNA is CDR3 alone, 39 bases in frame from the first base. The germline V gene supplies CDR1 SGHTA and CDR2 FQGNSA. In its sample, this clonotype was seen many times. Its antigen is currently not known. No per-base quality is available; no much larger clone lies one base away.

Sequencing used PBMCs. The origin of this receptor is a human donor in good health (CMV status not recorded). Some clones in this sample may be carry-over from other donors' samples. The sequence is built from TRBV7-2 and TRBJ2-1, with no D gene named confidently. The CDR3 here reads CASSLGFRNEQFF. The nucleotide sequence is TGTGCCAGCAGCTTAGGCTTCCGCAATGAGCAGTTCTTC.